This paragraph reports one T cell receptor beta chain. Per the authors' pipeline: For nucleated cells, counts were estimated from reference gene primer amplification. Assay: immunoSEQ multiplex PCR; the TCRdb copy retains only in-frame clones and omits some. V, J and clone size derive from that table, while D and trimming were established from the DNA sequence. The table lists around 150,000 clones, approximately 86% of them singletons. This sample is part of a study of blood T cell repertoires in COVID-19. Study-level information: The analysed material was cDNA or gDNA that came from T cells, B-cell-depleted T cells, or PBMCs.

The CDR3 covers 14 residues. Looked up from germline, CDR1 is SNHLY and CDR2 is FYNNEI. Trimming took off 7 bases at V and 7 bases at J, with 17 bases between the two ends. The sequence derives from a man in his sixties with acute or convalescent COVID-19. V is TRBV2 and J is TRBJ2-4; D may be TRBD2 (6 bases). Source material: peripheral blood. The CDR3 coding sequence is TGTGCCAGCACCACAGAGGGGAGCGGGAACATTCAGTACTTC. This translates into CASTTEGSGNIQYF.